This is a list of T cell receptor beta chains from one sample in a study of chemoradiotherapy in HPV16-positive cancers. Using immunoSEQ multiplex PCR, the repertoire was profiled, and TCRdb retains in-frame clones only, with some absent. Of 20,000 or so clones in the sample, roughly 86% are singletons; the top ten hold under 5.5%. The source was blood, collected from a patient who underwent chemoradiotherapy. The receptors were sampled from a human donor with HPV-associated anogenital cancer. CDR3s include the opening cysteine and the closing phenylalanine or tryptophan. D genes are given only for firm matches. The size entry is marked missing in some rows and otherwise reads once, few, many or a size class.

d_call clone_size j_call v_call cdr3_aa cdr3_nt
NA NA TRBJ2-1 TRBV11-2 CASLLGYNNEQFF TGTGCCAGCCTTCTGGGTTACAACAATGAGCAGTTCTTC
NA NA TRBJ2-5 TRBV1 CTSSLRPGTGGQGMETQYF TGCACCAGCAGCCTTAGACCCGGGACAGGGGGCCAGGGGATGGAGACCCAGTACTTC
TRBD2 NA TRBJ2-1 TRBV9 CASSDQTSGGVYEQFF TGTGCCAGCAGCGATCAAACTAGCGGGGGGGTATATGAGCAGTTCTTC
NA few TRBJ1-1 TRBV4-3 CASSQERTNTEAFF TGCGCCAGCAGCCAAGAGAGAACGAACACTGAAGCTTTCTTT
NA NA TRBJ1-1 TRBV5-6 CASSLGGRTEAFF TGTGCCAGCAGCTTGGGGGGGAGAACTGAAGCTTTCTTT
TRBD1 few TRBJ1-3 TRBV6-1 CASRSRGDGNTIYF TGTGCCAGCAGGAGCAGGGGGGACGGAAACACCATATATTTT
TRBD2 once TRBJ2-1 TRBV29-1 CSGGTSGRGYNEQFF TGCAGCGGTGGGACTAGCGGGAGGGGTTACAATGAGCAGTTCTTC
TRBD2 NA TRBJ2-7 TRBV10-3 CAISQTSGPSYGQYF TGTGCCATCAGCCAGACTAGCGGGCCTTCCTACGGGCAGTACTTC
NA NA TRBJ2-2 TRBV10-3 CAISDSGEAGELFF TGTGCCATCAGTGATTCGGGGGAGGCCGGGGAGCTGTTTTTT
NA NA TRBJ2-3 TRBV21-1 CASSKGPQGSRDTQYF TGTGCCAGCAGCAAAGGTCCCCAGGGTTCGAGAGATACGCAGTATTTT
NA NA TRBJ2-4 TRBV18 CASSPPAMGTKNIQYF TGTGCCAGCTCACCTCCGGCGATGGGAACCAAAAACATTCAGTACTTC
NA NA TRBJ2-3 TRBV7-6 CASSSGADTQYF TGTGCCAGCAGCTCAGGGGCAGATACGCAGTATTTT
NA NA TRBJ1-5 TRBV30 CAWSVGSNQPQHF TGTGCCTGGAGTGTGGGCAGTAATCAGCCCCAGCATTTT
NA NA TRBJ1-2 TRBV6-1 CASSNPGSRYGYTF TGTGCCAGCAGTAACCCAGGATCCCGCTATGGCTACACCTTC
NA NA TRBJ1-4 TRBV19 CASRSGGRNNEKLFF TGTGCCAGTAGGTCTGGTGGCAGAAATAATGAAAAACTGTTTTTT
TRBD2 NA TRBJ2-7 TRBV14 CASSQLAGRPSEQYF TGTGCCAGCAGCCAATTAGCGGGAAGGCCCTCCGAGCAGTACTTC
TRBD1 NA TRBJ1-1 TRBV5-1 CASSPGQRTEAFF TGCGCCAGCAGCCCGGGACAGCGCACTGAAGCTTTCTTT
NA once TRBJ2-7 TRBV18 CASSRGLSGNEQYF TGTGCCAGCTCACGTGGGCTTTCAGGGAACGAGCAGTACTTC
TRBD2 NA TRBJ2-5 TRBV6-5 CASSRSGRETQYF TGTGCCAGCAGTAGAAGCGGGAGAGAGACCCAGTACTTC
NA NA TRBJ1-4 TRBV4-3 CASSQEGAGEKLFF TGCGCCAGCAGCCAAGAGGGGGCGGGTGAAAAACTGTTTTTT
NA few TRBJ1-4 TRBV7-7 CASSSGQSFNEKLFF TGTGCCAGCAGCTCTGGACAGTCGTTTAATGAAAAACTGTTTTTT
NA NA TRBJ2-1 TRBV6-5 CASSSDWGAYNEQFF TGTGCCAGCAGTTCCGACTGGGGGGCTTACAATGAGCAGTTCTTC
NA NA TRBJ2-3 TRBV19 CASSMGTTDTQYF TGTGCCAGTAGTATGGGGACCACAGATACGCAGTATTTT
NA NA TRBJ2-2 TRBV25-1 CASSAQNTGELFF TGTGCCAGCAGTGCACAAAACACCGGGGAGCTGTTTTTT
NA NA TRBJ2-7 TRBV7-2 CASSVGPLSYEQYF TGTGCCAGCAGTGTGGGTCCCCTCTCCTACGAGCAGTACTTC
TRBD1 NA TRBJ1-5 TRBV18 CASSPDRGNQPQHF TGTGCCAGCTCACCCGACAGGGGCAATCAGCCCCAGCATTTT
NA NA TRBJ1-2 TRBV7-2 CASSFRGVDGYTF TGTGCCAGCAGCTTCAGGGGCGTCGATGGCTACACCTTC
NA NA TRBJ2-7 TRBV5-1 CASGPTGTDHEQYF TGCGCCAGCGGCCCGACAGGAACGGACCACGAGCAGTACTTC
TRBD1 NA TRBJ2-1 TRBV19 CASSFPRDRGHEQFF TGTGCCAGTAGTTTCCCCCGGGACAGGGGTCATGAGCAGTTCTTC
TRBD1 NA TRBJ2-5 TRBV9 CASSVDRGVGETQYF TGTGCCAGCAGCGTGGACAGGGGAGTCGGCGAGACCCAGTACTTC
NA NA TRBJ2-7 TRBV6-5 CASSLRGASSYEQYF TGTGCCAGCAGTCTCCGGGGGGCGAGCTCCTACGAGCAGTACTTC
TRBD2 NA TRBJ2-3 TRBV6-5 CASSYAGRGATDTQYF TGTGCCAGCAGTTACGCCGGGCGGGGGGCCACAGATACGCAGTATTTT
NA NA TRBJ2-7 TRBV7-8 CASSSDGVAYEQYF TGTGCCAGCAGCTCGGACGGTGTTGCCTACGAGCAGTACTTC
NA medium-sized TRBJ1-4 TRBV19 CASSRVLTNEKLFF TGTGCCAGTTCCCGGGTCCTAACTAATGAAAAACTGTTTTTT
TRBD1 NA TRBJ1-2 TRBV6-4 CASSDSNRGNGYTF TGTGCCAGCAGTGACTCGAACAGGGGGAATGGCTACACCTTC
NA NA TRBJ1-3 TRBV4-3 CASSQDLPGSGNTIYF TGCGCCAGCAGCCAAGATTTACCCGGTTCTGGAAACACCATATATTTT
TRBD2 NA TRBJ2-5 TRBV11-2 CASSLGAGGQETQYF TGTGCCAGCAGCTTAGGTGCGGGGGGCCAAGAGACCCAGTACTTC
NA NA TRBJ1-5 TRBV27 CASSREYYQPQHF TGTGCCAGCAGTCGGGAATACTATCAGCCCCAGCATTTT
NA once TRBJ2-1 TRBV5-4 CASSFELYNEQFF TGTGCCAGCAGCTTTGAGTTGTACAATGAGCAGTTCTTC
NA NA TRBJ1-2 TRBV7-9 CASSANLQGPNYGYTF TGTGCCAGCAGCGCCAACCTGCAGGGTCCCAACTATGGCTACACCTTC
TRBD1 NA TRBJ1-1 TRBV6-1 CASSEPQGQINTEAFF TGTGCCAGCAGTGAACCCCAGGGACAGATAAACACTGAAGCTTTCTTT
NA once TRBJ2-7 TRBV18 CASSPSGRLGEQYF TGTGCCAGCTCACCTTCAGGGCGGTTGGGGGAGCAGTACTTC
NA NA TRBJ2-1 TRBV2 CASSPLGGSHLYNEQFF TGTGCCAGCAGCCCTCTTGGGGGTAGCCATTTATACAATGAGCAGTTCTTC
TRBD1 NA TRBJ1-4 TRBV7-2 CASSRGTGGMYEKLFF TGTGCCAGCAGCCGAGGGACAGGGGGAATGTACGAAAAACTGTTTTTT
NA NA TRBJ2-2 TRBV2 CASRRTSTGELFF TGTGCCTCCCGCAGGACGTCGACCGGGGAGCTGTTTTTT
NA few TRBJ1-2 TRBV19 CASTPWRESGYGYTF TGTGCCAGTACCCCTTGGAGGGAATCGGGCTATGGCTACACCTTC
TRBD1 once TRBJ1-4 TRBV6-5 CASSYSRQGGEKLFF TGTGCCAGCAGTTACTCGAGACAGGGAGGCGAAAAACTGTTTTTT
TRBD1 NA TRBJ2-5 TRBV23-1 CASSQNRGSEETQYF TGCGCCAGCAGTCAGAACAGGGGGTCGGAGGAGACCCAGTACTTC
TRBD2 NA TRBJ2-7 TRBV14 CASSQVTSGTYEQYF TGTGCCAGCAGCCAAGTGACTAGCGGAACCTACGAGCAGTACTTC
TRBD1 NA TRBJ1-6 TRBV6-5 CASSYGQGYSPLHF TGTGCCAGCAGTTATGGACAGGGATATTCACCCCTCCACTTT
NA NA TRBJ1-3 TRBV18 CASSPKIWTAGNTIYF TGTGCCAGCTCACCTAAAATATGGACAGCGGGAAACACCATATATTTT